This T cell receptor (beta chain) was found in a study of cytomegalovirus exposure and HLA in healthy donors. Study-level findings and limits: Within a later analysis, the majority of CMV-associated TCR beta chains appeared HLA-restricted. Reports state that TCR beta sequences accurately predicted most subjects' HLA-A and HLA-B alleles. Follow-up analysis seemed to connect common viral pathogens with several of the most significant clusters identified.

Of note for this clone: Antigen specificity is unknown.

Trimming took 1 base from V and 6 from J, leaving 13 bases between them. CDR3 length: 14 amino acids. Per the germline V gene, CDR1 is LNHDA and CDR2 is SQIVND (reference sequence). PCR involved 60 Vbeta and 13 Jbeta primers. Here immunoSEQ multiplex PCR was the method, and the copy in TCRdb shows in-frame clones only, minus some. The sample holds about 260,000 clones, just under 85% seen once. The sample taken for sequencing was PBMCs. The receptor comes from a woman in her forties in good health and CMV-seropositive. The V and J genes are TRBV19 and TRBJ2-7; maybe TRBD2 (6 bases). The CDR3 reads CASSIAGATGEQYF. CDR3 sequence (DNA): TGTGCCAGTAGTATAGCGGGAGCGACCGGCGAGCAGTACTTC.